Below, 17 T cell receptor beta chains from the same sample are listed, as sequenced in a study of cytomegalovirus exposure and HLA in healthy donors (dated by TCRdb to 2017 to 2019). The library was produced with the immunoSEQ multiplex PCR assay. For the multiplex PCR, a mixture combining 60 forward primers for TCR Vbeta segments and 13 reverse primers for TCR Jbeta segments was used. Imported from immuneACCESS, the table was reduced by TCRdb to in-frame sequences with V and J called. These copies leave out some clones; in studies compared against another copy, an unresolved V gene accounts for under half, and the cause of the remainder is not known. Recorded for this sample are around 200,000 clones; roughly 80% of them occurred a single time. Jointly, the top ten make up around 15% of the sample. Sequencing was carried out using PBMCs. These receptors came from a man in his forties in good health and CMV-seronegative.

This sequence joins TRBV2 and TRBJ1-2; 8 bases are shared with TRBD1. The CDR3 has 16 residues. Germline V lookup: CDR1 SNHLY, CDR2 FYNNEI. V lost 5 bases and J lost 2; bases outside the gene matches: 10. CDR3 protein: CASSSPRQGLNYGYTF. CDR3 coding DNA: TGTGCCAGCAGTTCGCCGCGACAGGGGTTGAACTATGGCTACACCTTC.

The CDR3 DNA reads as TGTGCCAGCAGCTTCACTAGCGGAGCCTACAATGAGCAGTTCTTC. Translation: CASSFTSGAYNEQFF. The genes are TRBV5-4 and TRBJ2-1, with 8 bases identical to TRBD2. The junction had 3 bases not matched to a gene; V was cut back by 2 bases and J by 2 bases. Germline values: CDR1 SGHNT, CDR2 YYREEE (reference sequence). CDR3 length: 15 amino acids.

This chain connects TRBV14 to TRBJ1-2; possible D gene TRBD1, 5 bases. V lost 3 bases, J lost 8 bases, and 7 bases lay in between. This CDR3 spans 11 amino acids. Germline-derived CDR1 and CDR2 are SGHDN and FVKESK. The chain's CDR3 is CASSQKGGYTF. In DNA form, the CDR3 reads TGTGCCAGCAGCCAGAAGGGGGGCTACACCTTC.

The gene calls are TRBV7-7 and TRBJ1-5; no definite D call. Trimming took 5 bases from V and 0 from J, leaving 14 bases between them. The CDR3 length is 16 residues. The germline V gene encodes CDR1 SSHAT and CDR2 FNYEAQ (reference sequence). The CDR3 DNA reads TGTGCCAGCAGCGCCACTGGGCAGCTTAGCAATCAGCCCCAGCATTTT. Its translation: CASSATGQLSNQPQHF.

This chain uses TRBV14 with TRBJ1-5; D is unresolved. The CDR3 consists of 14 residues. Germline lookup yields CDR1 SGHDN and CDR2 FVKESK. Between the trimmed V and J ends, which lost 5 bases and 7 bases, there was a span of 15 bases. CDR3 bases: TGTGCCAGCAGCGCCAGCAAATCGGGGCAGCCCCAGCATTTT. Translation gives CASSASKSGQPQHF.

The genes are TRBV7-2 and TRBJ2-2, with no clear D. Trimming left V 2 bases short and J 1 base short, with 8 bases between. From germline, CDR1 is SGHTA and CDR2 FQGNSA. This CDR3 comprises 15 residues. The CDR3 region has the DNA TGTGCCAGCAGCTTAACGACTTTGAACACCGGGGAGCTGTTTTTT. Amino acids: CASSLTTLNTGELFF.

The chain recombines TRBV15 with TRBJ1-1; 7 bases fit TRBD1. Trimming removed 0 bases from V and 1 base from J; junction bases left unmatched: 5. From germline, CDR1 is LNHNV and CDR2 YYDKDF (reference sequence). The CDR3 has 16 amino acids. CDR3 residues: CATSRETGPSNTEAFF. The CDR3 nucleotides are TGTGCCACCAGCAGAGAGACAGGGCCATCGAACACTGAAGCTTTCTTT.

This clone was seen only once. This sequence joins TRBV18 and TRBJ1-3; 7 nucleotides line up with TRBD1. Germline trimming cut 2 bases from V and 7 bases from J; bases unmatched to any gene: 5. The CDR3 is made up of 14 amino acids. The germline V gene encodes CDR1 KGHSH and CDR2 LQKENI. This CDR3 reads CASSPVQGINTIYF. The CDR3 DNA reads as TGTGCCAGCTCACCAGTACAGGGGATCAACACCATATATTTT.

The genes are TRBV28 and TRBJ1-3; D gene uncertain. CDR3 length equals 15 residues. Germline V gene data show CDR1 as MDHEN and CDR2 as SYDVKM. Trimming took off 3 bases at V and 2 bases at J, with 11 bases between the two ends. The CDR3 sequence is CASSLAAGPGNTIYF. The CDR3, as DNA: TGTGCCAGCAGTTTGGCCGCGGGCCCTGGAAACACCATATATTTT.

The chain employs TRBV18 and TRBJ2-5; D unclear. The CDR3 spans 12 residues. The germline V gene encodes CDR1 KGHSH and CDR2 LQKENI. V was shortened by 6 bases and J by 5 bases, with 10 bases between the two germline ends. The CDR3 DNA reads TGTGCCAGCTCTCAATCGGAGGAGACCCAGTACTTC. It yields the protein CASSQSEETQYF.

This chain links TRBV9 with TRBJ1-6; possible D gene TRBD1, 5 bases. The CDR3 runs 15 residues. From germline, CDR1 is SGDLS and CDR2 YYNGEE. Trimming took 0 bases from V and 7 from J, leaving 11 bases between them. CDR3 nucleotides: TGTGCCAGCAGCGTAGGACGGGAGGGGAATTCACCCCTCCACTTT. Translating gives CASSVGREGNSPLHF. Combining the CDR3 with reference TRBV9 and TRBJ1-6 gives the whole variable domain DSGVTQTPKHLITATGQRVTLRCSPRSGDLSVYWYQQSLDQGLQFLIQYYNGEERAKGNILERFSAQQFPDLHSELNLSSLELGDSALYFCASSVGREGNSPLHFGNGTRLTVT.

This chain joins TRBV5-1 and TRBJ1-6; TRBD1 is a possible D gene (6 bases). The V and J ends lost 4 bases and 4 bases respectively, with 12 bases between them. The germline CDR1 and CDR2 sequences are SGHRS and YFSETQ. The length of the CDR3 is 15 residues. CDR3 in amino acids: CASSLPGQYNSPLHF. In DNA, the CDR3 is TGCGCCAGCAGCCTACCCGGACAGTATAATTCACCCCTCCACTTT.

The chain employs TRBV5-1 and TRBJ2-7; D unclear. Trimming cost V 0 bases and J 3 bases, with 7 bases left between them. This CDR3 is built from 13 residues. The germline V gene has CDR1 SGHRS and CDR2 YFSETQ. The CDR3 sequence: CASSLDSHYEQYF. The CDR3 nucleotides are TGCGCCAGCAGCTTGGACAGCCACTACGAGCAGTACTTC.

Here the CDR3 DNA reads TGCGCCAGCAGCTTGGGACAGGGGGCGAATGAGCAGTTCTTC. Protein: CASSLGQGANEQFF. The chain carries TRBV5-1 and TRBJ2-1; 10 bases are a match to TRBD1. From germline, CDR1 is SGHRS and CDR2 YFSETQ. With V trimmed by 0 bases and J by 7 bases, 1 base remained unmatched. The CDR3 consists of 14 residues.

This chain connects TRBV5-1 to TRBJ2-1; TRBD1 matches at 12 bases. With 3 bases clipped from V and 4 bases from J, the junction kept 2 bases outside the gene matches. This CDR3 is built from 15 residues. Germline V CDR1 and CDR2: SGHRS, YFSETQ. In DNA form, the CDR3 reads TGCGCCAGCAGCTCGGGACAGGGGGCTTACAATGAGCAGTTCTTC. As protein: CASSSGQGAYNEQFF.

This clone has more than one count but fewer than ten. V is TRBV9 and J is TRBJ2-2; TRBD2 might be the D (5 bases). The CDR3 loop spans 16 amino acids. Trimming took off 2 bases at V and 2 bases at J, with 13 bases between the two ends. Germline CDR1 reads SGDLS; CDR2 reads YYNGEE. The CDR3 nucleotides are TGTGCCAGCAGCGTCTCCGGGATACCTAACACCGGGGAGCTGTTTTTT. Residues: CASSVSGIPNTGELFF.

V is TRBV28 and J is TRBJ1-1; 7 bases fit TRBD1. After removal of 7 bases from V and 7 bases from J, the junction contained 15 bases not matched to a gene. The CDR3 extends over 15 amino acids. Germline lookup yields CDR1 MDHEN and CDR2 SYDVKM. CDR3 in DNA: TGTGCCAGCACCCCTTCCGATGAAGGGGGCAATGAAGCTTTCTTT. It specifies CASTPSDEGGNEAFF.